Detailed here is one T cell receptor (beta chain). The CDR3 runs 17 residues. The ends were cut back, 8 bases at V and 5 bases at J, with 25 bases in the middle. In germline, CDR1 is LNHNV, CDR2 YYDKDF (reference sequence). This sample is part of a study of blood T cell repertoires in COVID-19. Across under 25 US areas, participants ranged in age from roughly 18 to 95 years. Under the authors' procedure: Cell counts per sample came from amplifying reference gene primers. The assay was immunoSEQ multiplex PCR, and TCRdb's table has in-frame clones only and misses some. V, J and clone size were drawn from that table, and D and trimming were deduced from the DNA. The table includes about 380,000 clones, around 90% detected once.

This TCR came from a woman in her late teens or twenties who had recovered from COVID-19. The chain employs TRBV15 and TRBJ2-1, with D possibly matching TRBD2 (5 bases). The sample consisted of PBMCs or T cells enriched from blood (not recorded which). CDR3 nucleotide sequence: TGTGCCACCCAAGACGGGTTCGGGGAATCCCGGGACAATGAGCAGTTCTTC. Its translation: CATQDGFGESRDNEQFF.